This is a list of T cell receptor beta chains from one sample in a study of OX40 agonist ivuxolimab in advanced cancers. Generated by immunoSEQ multiplex PCR, the TCRdb table keeps only in-frame clones and is missing some. The sample carries roughly 77,000 clones, approximately 80% recorded once. Sequenced here: CD4+ or CD8+ T cells sorted from blood, sampled in a trial of the OX40 agonist ivuxolimab. The receptors were gathered from an adult with an advanced solid tumor such as melanoma, head and neck, liver or kidney cancer. CDR3s include the opening cysteine and the closing phenylalanine or tryptophan. The order of the fields is V gene, clone size, J gene, D gene, CDR3 DNA, CDR3 protein. The D gene is left open where the match is weak. Size is omitted from some rows. Given values are once, few, many or a class for expanded clones.

v_call: TRBV18
clone_size: NA
j_call: TRBJ2-6
d_call: NA
cdr3_nt: TGTGCCAGCTCACCAACGAGGGCTGGGGCCAACGTCCTGACTTTC
cdr3_aa: CASSPTRAGANVLTF

v_call: TRBV14
clone_size: NA
j_call: TRBJ2-3
d_call: NA
cdr3_nt: TGTGCCAGCAGCCCGACCCACAGGGCCCCCACAGATACGCAGTATTTT
cdr3_aa: CASSPTHRAPTDTQYF

v_call: TRBV19
clone_size: NA
j_call: TRBJ2-3
d_call: TRBD2
cdr3_nt: TGTGCCAGTAGTACGACTAGCGGGAGTGGAGATACGCAGTATTTT
cdr3_aa: CASSTTSGSGDTQYF

v_call: TRBV7-3
clone_size: few
j_call: TRBJ1-1
d_call: NA
cdr3_nt: TGTGCCAGCAGCTTAGGCAGGGTGAACACTGAAGCTTTCTTT
cdr3_aa: CASSLGRVNTEAFF

v_call: TRBV28
clone_size: NA
j_call: TRBJ1-1
d_call: NA
cdr3_nt: TGTGCCACCAAAGTGGGGTGGATGAACACTGAAGCTTTCTTT
cdr3_aa: CATKVGWMNTEAFF

v_call: TRBV6-4
clone_size: NA
j_call: TRBJ2-7
d_call: TRBD1
cdr3_nt: TGTGCCAGCAGTGAATACAGGGGTTCCGAGCAGTACTTC
cdr3_aa: CASSEYRGSEQYF

v_call: TRBV7-2
clone_size: NA
j_call: TRBJ1-2
d_call: TRBD1
cdr3_nt: TGTGCCAGCAGCTTAGCGGGACAGGGGAACTATGGCTACACCTTC
cdr3_aa: CASSLAGQGNYGYTF

v_call: TRBV4-3
clone_size: NA
j_call: TRBJ1-3
d_call: TRBD1
cdr3_nt: TGCGCCAGCAGCCAAGGCCCAGGACAGGCTGGAAACACCATATATTTT
cdr3_aa: CASSQGPGQAGNTIYF

v_call: TRBV28
clone_size: NA
j_call: TRBJ1-5
d_call: NA
cdr3_nt: TGTGCCAGCAGTTTCAGGGGACCCCATAATCAGCCCCAGCATTTT
cdr3_aa: CASSFRGPHNQPQHF

v_call: TRBV5-1
clone_size: NA
j_call: TRBJ1-4
d_call: NA
cdr3_nt: TGCGCCAGCAGCTTGGGCGGGGTAAGCGAAAAACTGTTTTTT
cdr3_aa: CASSLGGVSEKLFF

v_call: TRBV6-6
clone_size: NA
j_call: TRBJ1-1
d_call: NA
cdr3_nt: TGTGCCAGCAGTCCGGTCTACTCCGGGGAAGCTTTCTTT
cdr3_aa: CASSPVYSGEAFF

v_call: TRBV29-1
clone_size: few
j_call: TRBJ2-3
d_call: NA
cdr3_nt: TGCAGCGTCGGAGGGCCCGGTACAGATACGCAGTATTTT
cdr3_aa: CSVGGPGTDTQYF

v_call: TRBV2
clone_size: NA
j_call: TRBJ1-6
d_call: NA
cdr3_nt: TGTGCCAGCAGTGAAGAGGGATCAGGGGTTAATTCACCCCTCCACTTT
cdr3_aa: CASSEEGSGVNSPLHF

v_call: TRBV4-3
clone_size: NA
j_call: TRBJ1-4
d_call: TRBD1
cdr3_nt: TGCGCCAGCAGCCAAGTGGGGACAGTTGAAAAACTGTTTTTT
cdr3_aa: CASSQVGTVEKLFF

v_call: TRBV2
clone_size: NA
j_call: TRBJ1-1
d_call: TRBD1
cdr3_nt: TGTGCCAGCACTCGAACCGGGACAGGGGTGAACACTGAAGCTTTCTTT
cdr3_aa: CASTRTGTGVNTEAFF

v_call: TRBV5-5
clone_size: NA
j_call: TRBJ2-2
d_call: NA
cdr3_nt: TGTGCCAGCAGCCGAATCAAGGGCACCGGGGAGCTGTTTTTT
cdr3_aa: CASSRIKGTGELFF

v_call: TRBV27
clone_size: NA
j_call: TRBJ2-1
d_call: NA
cdr3_nt: TGTGCCAGCAGTTACCTCCCGACAGGCTACAATGAGCAGTTCTTC
cdr3_aa: CASSYLPTGYNEQFF

v_call: TRBV7-9
clone_size: NA
j_call: TRBJ1-5
d_call: NA
cdr3_nt: TGTGCCAGCAGCAAACAGGGTAGCAATCAGCCCCAGCATTTT
cdr3_aa: CASSKQGSNQPQHF

v_call: TRBV6-1
clone_size: NA
j_call: TRBJ1-1
d_call: NA
cdr3_nt: TGTGCCAGCGAGCGCGGGTCGGGCATGAACACTGAAGCTTTCTTT
cdr3_aa: CASERGSGMNTEAFF

v_call: TRBV6-5
clone_size: NA
j_call: TRBJ1-1
d_call: TRBD1
cdr3_nt: TGTGCCAGCAGTGGACAGGGGAACACTGAAGCTTTCTTT
cdr3_aa: CASSGQGNTEAFF

v_call: TRBV18
clone_size: NA
j_call: TRBJ1-5
d_call: TRBD1
cdr3_nt: TGTGCCAGCTCACCGCAGGGACAGGGCGCTCAGCCCCAGCATTTT
cdr3_aa: CASSPQGQGAQPQHF

v_call: TRBV9
clone_size: NA
j_call: TRBJ1-5
d_call: NA
cdr3_nt: TGTGCCAGCAGCGTCTCAGGGGCGAAGGACAATCAGCCCCAGCATTTT
cdr3_aa: CASSVSGAKDNQPQHF

v_call: TRBV7-2
clone_size: NA
j_call: TRBJ1-6
d_call: TRBD1
cdr3_nt: TGTGCCAGCAGCTTAGCCGGACAGGGAGGATCACCCCTCCACTTT
cdr3_aa: CASSLAGQGGSPLHF

v_call: TRBV19
clone_size: NA
j_call: TRBJ2-5
d_call: NA
cdr3_nt: TGTGCCAGTAGGTCGGGGGCCATAGAGACGGAGACCCAGTACTTC
cdr3_aa: CASRSGAIETETQYF

v_call: TRBV5-6
clone_size: once
j_call: TRBJ1-1
d_call: NA
cdr3_nt: TGTGCCAGCAGCTTGGAGGACAGAGCGTACACTGAAGCTTTCTTT
cdr3_aa: CASSLEDRAYTEAFF

v_call: TRBV12-2
clone_size: NA
j_call: TRBJ1-1
d_call: NA
cdr3_nt: TGTGCAAGTCGCTTAGATGGGTCGAACACTGAAGCTTTCTTT
cdr3_aa: CASRLDGSNTEAFF

v_call: TRBV4-3
clone_size: NA
j_call: TRBJ2-3
d_call: NA
cdr3_nt: TGCGCCAGCAGCCAATCCTCCAGGGGATCCACAGATACGCAGTATTTT
cdr3_aa: CASSQSSRGSTDTQYF

v_call: TRBV10-3
clone_size: NA
j_call: TRBJ2-2
d_call: TRBD2
cdr3_nt: TGTGCCATCCCTTTGGGGACTAGCGGGGCCGGGGAGCTGTTTTTT
cdr3_aa: CAIPLGTSGAGELFF

v_call: TRBV27
clone_size: NA
j_call: TRBJ2-5
d_call: NA
cdr3_nt: TGTGCCAGCAGCTGGGGGTTAGGCCTCCGGGAGACCCAGTACTTC
cdr3_aa: CASSWGLGLRETQYF

v_call: TRBV6-6
clone_size: NA
j_call: TRBJ2-5
d_call: NA
cdr3_nt: TGTGCCAGCAGTTACTCGTCCGGGGACCAAGAGACCCAGTACTTC
cdr3_aa: CASSYSSGDQETQYF

v_call: TRBV4-3
clone_size: NA
j_call: TRBJ2-3
d_call: TRBD2
cdr3_nt: TGCGCCAGCAGCCAGGTAGCCGGGACTAGCGCTGCGCAGTATTTT
cdr3_aa: CASSQVAGTSAAQYF

v_call: TRBV5-4
clone_size: NA
j_call: TRBJ1-1
d_call: NA
cdr3_nt: TGTGCCAGCAGCTTCGTAGCGGACGAAGCTTTCTTT
cdr3_aa: CASSFVADEAFF

v_call: TRBV30
clone_size: NA
j_call: TRBJ2-7
d_call: TRBD1
cdr3_nt: TGTGCCTGGAGTCCTGACAGGGATGAGGCGGGGTACTTC
cdr3_aa: CAWSPDRDEAGYF

v_call: TRBV28
clone_size: NA
j_call: TRBJ2-7
d_call: TRBD1
cdr3_nt: TGTGCCAGCAGGGGACCGGGACAGGGAGTCCCCGGGCAGTACTTC
cdr3_aa: CASRGPGQGVPGQYF

v_call: TRBV2
clone_size: NA
j_call: TRBJ2-7
d_call: NA
cdr3_nt: TGTGCCAGCAAACTGGAGAAGCCGAGCTCCTACGAGCAGTACTTC
cdr3_aa: CASKLEKPSSYEQYF

v_call: TRBV7-9
clone_size: NA
j_call: TRBJ2-6
d_call: TRBD1
cdr3_nt: TGTGCCAGCAGCTTAGCCGACAGGGACGAAACTGGGGCCAACGTCCTGACTTTC
cdr3_aa: CASSLADRDETGANVLTF

v_call: TRBV4-2
clone_size: few
j_call: TRBJ2-2
d_call: NA
cdr3_nt: TGTGCCAGCAGCCAAGATCAGGATGGGGAGCTGTTTTTT
cdr3_aa: CASSQDQDGELFF

v_call: TRBV5-1
clone_size: NA
j_call: TRBJ2-3
d_call: NA
cdr3_nt: TGCGCCAGCAGCTTGGATGCCAGCGTAGGCACAGATACGCAGTATTTT
cdr3_aa: CASSLDASVGTDTQYF

v_call: TRBV7-2
clone_size: few
j_call: TRBJ2-7
d_call: NA
cdr3_nt: TGTGCCAGCAGCTTAGAGGGTAGCCGCCGCTACGAGCAGTACTTC
cdr3_aa: CASSLEGSRRYEQYF

v_call: TRBV18
clone_size: NA
j_call: TRBJ2-7
d_call: TRBD1
cdr3_nt: TGTGCCAGCTCGCGCCAGTCCCCCGGGACAGGGGCCTACGAGCAGTACTTC
cdr3_aa: CASSRQSPGTGAYEQYF

v_call: TRBV6-5
clone_size: NA
j_call: TRBJ1-5
d_call: NA
cdr3_nt: TGTGCCAGCAATCCCAGATTAGATCAGCCCCAGCATTTT
cdr3_aa: CASNPRLDQPQHF

v_call: TRBV9
clone_size: NA
j_call: TRBJ1-2
d_call: NA
cdr3_nt: TGTGCCAGCAGCGTAGGCCCCGGGGGGAATAACTATGGCTACACCTTC
cdr3_aa: CASSVGPGGNNYGYTF

v_call: TRBV4-3
clone_size: NA
j_call: TRBJ2-7
d_call: NA
cdr3_nt: TGCGCCAGCAGCCCGGACAGGGAGGGGGAGCAGTACTTC
cdr3_aa: CASSPDREGEQYF

v_call: TRBV9
clone_size: NA
j_call: TRBJ2-1
d_call: TRBD2
cdr3_nt: TGTGCCAGCAGCACACACAGCGGGATCTCCTACAATGAGCAGTTCTTC
cdr3_aa: CASSTHSGISYNEQFF

v_call: TRBV6-5
clone_size: NA
j_call: TRBJ2-5
d_call: NA
cdr3_nt: TGTGCCAGCAGTTACCTAGAGACCCAGTACTTC
cdr3_aa: CASSYLETQYF

v_call: TRBV9
clone_size: NA
j_call: TRBJ2-2
d_call: NA
cdr3_nt: TGTGCCAGCAGCTCCCGAACAGGGACGAACACCGGGGAGCTGTTTTTT
cdr3_aa: CASSSRTGTNTGELFF